Detailed here is one T cell receptor beta chain. Time point specified: patch test 1, 2 weeks after DPC sensitization. Treatment noted: therapeutic diphenylcyclopropenone sensitization with weekly scalp DPC. This sample was included in a study of human T cells and chemical hapten exposure. The CDR3 is made up of 14 amino acids. Between the trimmed V and J ends, which lost 4 bases and 6 bases, there was a span of 13 bases. CDR1 and CDR2 from the germline V gene are SGHRS and YFSETQ. In the original processing: Counting gave a median of around 89,000 TCRs per sample, with values ranging from about 23,224 to 750,000. MiXCR, run by TCRdb on the RACE reads, gives a single entry per CDR3 protein. For this entry, the V and J calls and clone size follow TCRdb and not the study's own pipeline. This table holds 45,000 to 70,000 distinct CDR3 sequences, about 9.6% found once.

The TCR was taken from a woman aged 40-49 years with alopecia areata. Some clones in this sample may be carry-over from other donors' samples. The sequencing used whole blood, collected in connection with sensitization to the hapten diphenylcyclopropenone (DPC). The chain employs TRBV5-1 and TRBJ2-2, with a tentative D call TRBD1 (5 bases). CDR3 loop: CASSPGWGPGELFF. DNA for the CDR3: TGCGCCAGCAGCCCCGGATGGGGCCCCGGGGAGCTGTTTTTT.